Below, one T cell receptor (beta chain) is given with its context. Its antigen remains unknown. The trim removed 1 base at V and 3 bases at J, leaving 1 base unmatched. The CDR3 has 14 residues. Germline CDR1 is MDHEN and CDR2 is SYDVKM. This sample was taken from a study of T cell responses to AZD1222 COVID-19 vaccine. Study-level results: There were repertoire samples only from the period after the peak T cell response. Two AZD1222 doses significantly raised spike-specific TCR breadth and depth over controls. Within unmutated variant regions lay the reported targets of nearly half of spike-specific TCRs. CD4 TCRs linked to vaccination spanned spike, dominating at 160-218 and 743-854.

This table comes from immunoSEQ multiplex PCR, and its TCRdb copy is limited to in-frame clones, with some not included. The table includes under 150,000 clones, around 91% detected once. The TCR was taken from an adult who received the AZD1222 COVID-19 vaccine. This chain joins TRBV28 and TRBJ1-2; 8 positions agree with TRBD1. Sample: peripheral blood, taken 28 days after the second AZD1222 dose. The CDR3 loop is CASSLSTGDYGYTF. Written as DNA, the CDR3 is TGTGCCAGCAGTTTATCGACAGGGGACTATGGCTACACCTTC.